Following are 10 T cell receptor beta chains from one sample sequenced in a study of T-cell memory formation after mild COVID-19. Using its own MiXCR run on the 5' RACE reads, TCRdb lists one record per CDR3 protein. Among about 560,000 distinct CDR3 sequences listed, 17% were seen once. The sample taken for sequencing was PBMCs or a T cell subset sorted from them (not recorded which). The receptor source for this set is an adult woman who had mild COVID-19 (a few samples of this study predate the infection). Cell type and time point are not known.

This CDR3 is CASSLGSAITEAFF. Here the CDR3 DNA reads TGTGCCAGCAGCTTAGGGAGCGCCATCACTGAAGCTTTCTTT. The genes are TRBV7-2 and TRBJ1-1, with D unresolved. The ends were cut back, 1 base at V and 4 bases at J, with 10 bases in the middle. This CDR3 spans 14 amino acids. CDR1 SGHTA and CDR2 FQGNSA come from the germline V gene.

This clonotype was observed a handful of times. V and J are TRBV5-5 and TRBJ2-5; perhaps TRBD2 as D (7 bases). The ends were cut back, 2 bases at V and 4 bases at J, with 15 bases in the middle. The length of the CDR3 is 15 residues. The germline V gene has CDR1 SGHKS and CDR2 YYEKEE (reference sequence). CDR3 bases: TGTGCCAGCAGCTTCAGGGTTGGGGGGGCAGAGACCCAGTACTTC. Residues: CASSFRVGGAETQYF.

The J gene is TRBJ1-2, the V gene TRBV24-1; 8 positions agree with TRBD1. Germline CDR1 is KGHDR and CDR2 is SFDVKD. V dropped 2 bases and J dropped 3; count of bases not matched to a gene: 4. This CDR3 is 15 amino acids long. The CDR3 nucleotides read TGTGCCACCAGTGATTCGGACAGGGTAGACTATGGCTACACCTTC. As protein: CATSDSDRVDYGYTF.

The CDR3 here is CASSLEPLMNTEAFF. Here the CDR3 DNA reads TGTGCCAGCAGCTTAGAACCTCTCATGAACACTGAAGCTTTCTTT. V and J are TRBV7-3 and TRBJ1-1; no clear D. The CDR3 contains 15 residues. Per the germline V gene, CDR1 is SGHTA and CDR2 is FQGTGA. The germline V and J ends were trimmed by 2 bases and 0 bases, with 10 bases remaining between them.

The CDR3 bases are TGTGCCAGCAGTCCCTACGGGATTGAGACCCAGTACTTC. Its protein product is CASSPYGIETQYF. The chain combines TRBV5-4 with TRBJ2-5, with a weak D call TRBD2 (5 bases). Germline V gives CDR1 SGHNT, CDR2 YYREEE (reference sequence). This CDR3 spans 13 amino acids. V lost 5 bases and J lost 5, with 13 bases in between.

The chain recombines TRBV6-5 with TRBJ1-5, with 10 bases aligning to TRBD1. Germline V gene data show CDR1 as MNHEY and CDR2 as SVGAGI. J lost 2 bases, V lost 10 bases, and 8 bases had no gene match. The CDR3 extends over 15 amino acids. CDR3: CATRGTGEGNQPQHF. CDR3 in DNA: TGTGCCACCCGGGGGACAGGGGAAGGCAATCAGCCCCAGCATTTT.

This clonotype was seen at least ten times. The gene calls are TRBV2 and TRBJ2-3; D may be TRBD2 (6 bases). The CDR3 spans 12 residues. Germline CDR1 reads SNHLY; CDR2 reads FYNNEI. V lost 6 bases and J 6 bases, leaving 10 bases between the germline ends. CDR3 region: CASRVLADTQYF. The CDR3 coding sequence is TGTGCCAGCAGGGTACTAGCCGATACGCAGTATTTT.

The chain joins TRBV12-3 or TRBV12-4 to TRBJ2-7; 10 nucleotides align to TRBD1. The CDR3 sequence is 15 residues long. The V segment lost 1 base and the J segment 2 bases; nucleotides outside the gene matches: 2. The CDR3 DNA sequence: TGTGCCAGCAGTTTAGAGACAGGGGGCACCTACGAGCAGTACTTC. This codes for CASSLETGGTYEQYF.

This clonotype came up a few times. The chain carries TRBV20-1 and TRBJ2-7; 9 bases line up with TRBD1. Looked up from germline, CDR1 is DFQATT and CDR2 is SNEGSKA (reference sequence). J gave up 2 bases and V 6 bases, and 11 bases lay outside the gene matches. The CDR3 sequence is 15 residues long. This CDR3 is CSANDPDRGPYEQYF. CDR3 nucleotides: TGCAGTGCAAACGACCCGGACAGGGGACCCTACGAGCAGTACTTC.

The chain is built from TRBV7-9 and TRBJ2-1; weak D call: TRBD1 (7 bases). The CDR3 totals 21 residues. In germline, CDR1 is SEHNR, CDR2 FQNEAQ (reference sequence). V was clipped by 5 bases and J by 2 bases, with 31 bases between them. Written as DNA, the CDR3 is TGTGCCAGCAGCCATTACCTTACCTACCCTCAGGGGGGACAGCCCTACAATGAGCAGTTCTTC. This translates into CASSHYLTYPQGGQPYNEQFF.